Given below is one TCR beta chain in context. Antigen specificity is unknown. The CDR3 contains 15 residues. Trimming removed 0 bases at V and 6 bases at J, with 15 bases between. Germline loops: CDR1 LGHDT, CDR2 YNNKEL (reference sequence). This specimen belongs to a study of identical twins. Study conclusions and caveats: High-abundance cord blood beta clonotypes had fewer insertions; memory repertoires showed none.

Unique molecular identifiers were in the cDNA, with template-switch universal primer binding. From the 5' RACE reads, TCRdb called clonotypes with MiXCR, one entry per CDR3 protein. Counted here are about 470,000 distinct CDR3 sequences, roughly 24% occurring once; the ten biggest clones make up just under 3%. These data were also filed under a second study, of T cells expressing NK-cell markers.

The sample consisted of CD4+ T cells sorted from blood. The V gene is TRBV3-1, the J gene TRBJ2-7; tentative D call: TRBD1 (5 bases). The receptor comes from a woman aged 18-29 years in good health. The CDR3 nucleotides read TGTGCCAGCAGCCAAGATTTAAACAGGCTGCGCGAGCAGTACTTC. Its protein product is CASSQDLNRLREQYF.